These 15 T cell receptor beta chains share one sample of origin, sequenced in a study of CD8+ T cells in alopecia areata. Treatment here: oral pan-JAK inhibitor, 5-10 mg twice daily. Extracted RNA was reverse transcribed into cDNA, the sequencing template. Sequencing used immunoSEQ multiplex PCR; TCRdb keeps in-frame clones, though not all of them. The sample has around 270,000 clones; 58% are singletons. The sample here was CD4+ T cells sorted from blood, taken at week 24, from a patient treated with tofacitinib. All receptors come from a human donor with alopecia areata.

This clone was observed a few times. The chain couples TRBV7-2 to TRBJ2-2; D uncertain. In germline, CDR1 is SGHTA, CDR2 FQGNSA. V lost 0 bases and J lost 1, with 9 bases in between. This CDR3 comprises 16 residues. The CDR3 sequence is CASSLAADRNTGELFF. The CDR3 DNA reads TGTGCCAGCAGCTTAGCTGCCGATCGGAACACCGGGGAGCTGTTTTTT. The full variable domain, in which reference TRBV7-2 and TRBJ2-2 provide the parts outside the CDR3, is GAGVSQSPSNKVTEKGKDVELRCDPISGHTALYWYRQSLGQGLEFLIYFQGNSAPDKSGLPSDRFSAERTGGSVSTLTIQRTQQEDSAVYLCASSLAADRNTGELFFGEGSRLTVL.

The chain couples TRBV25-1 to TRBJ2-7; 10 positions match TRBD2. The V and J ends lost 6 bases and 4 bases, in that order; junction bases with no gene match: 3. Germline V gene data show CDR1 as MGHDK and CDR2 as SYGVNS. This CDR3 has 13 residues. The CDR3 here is CASRSGGAYEQYF. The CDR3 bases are TGTGCCAGCAGAAGCGGGGGGGCGTACGAGCAGTACTTC.

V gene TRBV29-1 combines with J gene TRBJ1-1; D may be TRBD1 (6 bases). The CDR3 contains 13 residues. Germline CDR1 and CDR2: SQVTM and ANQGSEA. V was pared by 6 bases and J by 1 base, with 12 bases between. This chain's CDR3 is CSVAQGSNTEAFF. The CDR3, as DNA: TGCAGCGTCGCTCAGGGGTCGAACACTGAAGCTTTCTTT.

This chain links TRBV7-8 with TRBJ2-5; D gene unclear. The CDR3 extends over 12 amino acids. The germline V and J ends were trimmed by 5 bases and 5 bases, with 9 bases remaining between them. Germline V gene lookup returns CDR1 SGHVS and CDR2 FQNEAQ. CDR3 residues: CASSPNLETQYF. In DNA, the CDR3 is TGTGCCAGCAGCCCCAACCTGGAGACCCAGTACTTC.

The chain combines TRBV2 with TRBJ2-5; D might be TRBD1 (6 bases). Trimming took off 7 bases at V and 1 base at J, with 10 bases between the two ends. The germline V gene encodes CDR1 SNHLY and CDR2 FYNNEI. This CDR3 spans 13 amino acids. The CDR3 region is CASNRDTQETQYF. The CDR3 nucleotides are TGTGCCAGCAACAGGGACACCCAAGAGACCCAGTACTTC.

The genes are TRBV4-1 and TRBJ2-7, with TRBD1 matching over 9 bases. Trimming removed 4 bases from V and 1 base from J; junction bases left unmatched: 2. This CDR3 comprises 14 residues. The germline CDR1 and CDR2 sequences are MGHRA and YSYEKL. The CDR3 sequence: CASSRGQGSYEQYF. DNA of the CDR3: TGCGCCAGCAGCCGCGGACAGGGGTCCTACGAGCAGTACTTC.

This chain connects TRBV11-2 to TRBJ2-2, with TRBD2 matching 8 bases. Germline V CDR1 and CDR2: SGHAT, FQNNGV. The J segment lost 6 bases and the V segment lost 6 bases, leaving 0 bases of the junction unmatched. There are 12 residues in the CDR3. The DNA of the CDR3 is TGTGCCAGCAGGACTAGCGCCGGGGAGCTGTTTTTT. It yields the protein CASRTSAGELFF.

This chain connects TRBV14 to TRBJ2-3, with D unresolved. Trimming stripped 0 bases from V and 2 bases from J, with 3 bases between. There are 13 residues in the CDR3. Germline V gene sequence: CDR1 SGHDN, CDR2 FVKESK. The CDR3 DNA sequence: TGTGCCAGCAGCCAAGAACTCACAGATACGCAGTATTTT. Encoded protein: CASSQELTDTQYF.

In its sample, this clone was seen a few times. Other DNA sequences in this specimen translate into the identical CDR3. The CDR3 region is CASSLNRGGNQPQHF. The CDR3 DNA is TGTGCCAGCAGCTTAAATAGGGGCGGCAATCAGCCCCAGCATTTT. The chain recombines TRBV6-1 with TRBJ1-5; D perhaps matches TRBD1 (5 bases). This CDR3 comprises 15 residues. The ends were cut back, 6 bases at V and 2 bases at J, with 14 bases in the middle. Per the germline V gene, CDR1 is MNHNS and CDR2 is SASEGT.

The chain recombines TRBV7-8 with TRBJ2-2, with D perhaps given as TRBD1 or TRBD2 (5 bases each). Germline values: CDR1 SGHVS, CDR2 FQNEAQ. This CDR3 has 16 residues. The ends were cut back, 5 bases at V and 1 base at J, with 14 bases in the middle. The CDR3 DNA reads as TGTGCCAGCAGCCCCGGGACGGTTGGGAACACCGGGGAGCTGTTTTTT. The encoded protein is CASSPGTVGNTGELFF.

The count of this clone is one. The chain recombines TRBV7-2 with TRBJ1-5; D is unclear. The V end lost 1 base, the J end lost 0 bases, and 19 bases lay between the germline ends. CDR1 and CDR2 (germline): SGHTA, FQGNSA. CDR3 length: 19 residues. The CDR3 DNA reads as TGTGCCAGCAGCTTAGGGCCACCATCCCCTCCCTATAGCAATCAGCCCCAGCATTTT. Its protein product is CASSLGPPSPPYSNQPQHF.

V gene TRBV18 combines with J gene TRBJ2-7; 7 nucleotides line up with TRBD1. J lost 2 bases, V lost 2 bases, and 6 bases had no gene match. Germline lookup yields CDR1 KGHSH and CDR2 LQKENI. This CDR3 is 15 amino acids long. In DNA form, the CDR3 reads TGTGCCAGCTCACCAGCCGGCACAGGGGCCTACGAGCAGTACTTC. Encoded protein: CASSPAGTGAYEQYF.

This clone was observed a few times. For the CDR3, the DNA is TGTGCCAGCAGCTTCGGGTTCCACCAAGAGACCCAGTACTTC. Its translation is CASSFGFHQETQYF. The genes are TRBV7-2 and TRBJ2-5; D call uncertain. This CDR3 spans 14 amino acids. Germline CDR1 is SGHTA and CDR2 is FQGNSA. Trimming took 3 bases from V and 0 from J, leaving 8 bases between them.

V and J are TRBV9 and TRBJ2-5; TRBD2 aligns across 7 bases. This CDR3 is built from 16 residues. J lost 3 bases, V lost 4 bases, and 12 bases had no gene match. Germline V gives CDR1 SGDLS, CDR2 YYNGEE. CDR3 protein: CASSPPGRGREETQYF. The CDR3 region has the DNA TGTGCCAGCAGCCCCCCCGGGCGGGGGAGGGAAGAGACCCAGTACTTC.

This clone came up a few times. CDR3 protein: CASTTGGSLHRTDTQYF. Written as DNA, the CDR3 is TGTGCCAGCACCACAGGGGGCTCCCTTCACAGAACGGATACGCAGTATTTT. This sequence joins TRBV9 and TRBJ2-3; 9 bases are a match to TRBD1. Per germline, CDR1 SGDLS and CDR2 YYNGEE. There are 17 residues in the CDR3. V trimming: 6 bases; J trimming: 6 bases; junction bases outside the gene matches: 17.